One sample yielded the 26 T cell receptor beta chains listed below, sequenced in a study of shared T cell receptors in the human thymus. TCRdb keeps only in-frame clones here, not all; method: immunoSEQ multiplex PCR. Altogether 640,000 or so clones are present, about 89% being singletons, with the ten largest covering 0.009% to 0.0095%. These same data were also listed under a study on human thymus T cells.

The sequencing input was thymocytes. The origin of the receptors is a boy under three years old with a congenital heart defect.

The table lists this clone with a few counts. This sequence joins TRBV29-1 and TRBJ1-2; 8 bases line up with TRBD1. The V gene's germline CDR1 is SQVTM and CDR2 ANQGSEA. V lost 4 bases and J lost 11; bases outside the gene matches: 33. The CDR3 runs to 20 residues. CDR3 sequence reads: CSVGPLSRTGNTPWGRGYTF. DNA for the CDR3: TGCAGCGTTGGTCCCTTGAGTAGGACAGGGAATACTCCATGGGGGAGGGGGTACACCTTC.

The chain is built from TRBV6-5 and TRBJ2-3; 14 bases agree with TRBD2. Germline V gene data show CDR1 as MNHEY and CDR2 as SVGAGI. This CDR3 spans 16 amino acids. Trimming at V came to 0 bases and at J to 4 bases, leaving 0 bases not matched to a gene. The CDR3 protein is CASSYSGLAGADTQYF. CDR3 in DNA: TGTGCCAGCAGTTACTCGGGACTAGCGGGAGCAGATACGCAGTATTTT.

The chain uses TRBV15 and TRBJ2-5; perhaps TRBD2 as D (6 bases). The CDR3 spans 12 residues. The germline V gene has CDR1 LNHNV and CDR2 YYDKDF (reference sequence). The V end was cut by 4 bases, the J end by 9 bases, with 12 bases between. CDR3: CATSIEGTPQYF. The DNA of the CDR3 is TGTGCCACCAGCATAGAAGGGACTCCCCAGTACTTC.

This rearrangement joins TRBV27 to TRBJ2-1; 10 positions match TRBD1. The J segment lost 5 bases and the V segment lost 8 bases, leaving 12 bases of the junction unmatched. Germline V gene lookup returns CDR1 MNHEY and CDR2 SMNVEV (reference sequence). The CDR3 length is 16 residues. The CDR3 here is CASFSPPGQGNNEQFF. The DNA of the CDR3 is TGTGCCAGCTTTTCCCCTCCGGGACAGGGGAACAATGAGCAGTTCTTC.

The table lists this clone with a count of one. The V gene is TRBV5-1, the J gene TRBJ2-1; 14 positions agree with TRBD2. This CDR3 has 17 residues. V lost 7 bases to trimming and J lost 2 bases; unmatched junction nucleotides: 8. CDR1 and CDR2 (germline): SGHRS, YFSETQ. The DNA of the CDR3 is TGCGCCAGCTTCGAGACTAGCGGGGGGGATACCTACAATGAGCAGTTCTTC. Its translation is CASFETSGGDTYNEQFF.

The table lists this clone with a few counts. The chain recombines TRBV5-4 with TRBJ2-7, with 7 bases lining up with TRBD1. This CDR3 has 13 amino acids. The V segment lost 4 bases and the J segment 1 base; nucleotides outside the gene matches: 2. Germline V lookup: CDR1 SGHNT, CDR2 YYREEE (reference sequence). CDR3 loop: CASSPDRSYEQYF. CDR3 bases: TGTGCCAGCAGCCCGGACAGGTCCTACGAGCAGTACTTC.

The CDR3 sequence is CAWRRTGWRVFGYTF. The CDR3 nucleotides are TGTGCCTGGAGACGGACAGGATGGCGGGTCTTTGGCTACACCTTC. This chain joins TRBV30 and TRBJ1-2; 7 nucleotides match TRBD1. V trimming: 3 bases; J trimming: 7 bases; junction bases outside the gene matches: 14. Looked up from germline, CDR1 is GTSNPN and CDR2 is SVGIG (reference sequence). This CDR3 is 15 amino acids long.

This rearrangement joins TRBV10-3 to TRBJ2-1; D is undetermined. V lost 10 bases, J lost 6 bases, and 10 bases lay in between. The V gene's germline CDR1 is ENHRY and CDR2 SYGVKD. The CDR3 has 11 amino acids. CDR3 in DNA: TGTGCCACCGAGGTGGGCAATGAGCAGTTCTTC. Translating it yields CATEVGNEQFF.

The V call is TRBV4-3, the J call TRBJ2-7, with 12 bases matching TRBD2. V lost 1 base to trimming and J lost 5 bases; unmatched junction nucleotides: 3. This CDR3 contains 15 residues. CDR1 and CDR2 from the germline V gene are LGHNA and YSLEER. In DNA, the CDR3 is TGCGCCAGCAGCCAAGGACTAGCGGGAGATCACGAGCAGTACTTC. Residues: CASSQGLAGDHEQYF.

V and J are TRBV2 and TRBJ1-5, with D possibly TRBD1 on 6 matching bases. The CDR3 totals 18 residues. Germline-derived CDR1 and CDR2 are SNHLY and FYNNEI. Trimming took off 0 bases at V and 4 bases at J, with 19 bases between the two ends. DNA of the CDR3: TGTGCCAGCAGTGAAGCGCTAATGGGACCAGGGGTTAATCAGCCCCAGCATTTT. This sequence encodes CASSEALMGPGVNQPQHF.

V is TRBV6-6 and J is TRBJ1-5; D unclear. Deletions cut 0 bases from V and 3 bases from J, with 9 bases between. The CDR3 totals 15 residues. Germline V gives CDR1 MNHNY, CDR2 SVGAGI (reference sequence). Here the CDR3 reads CASSYSRRNNQPQHF. In nucleotides, the CDR3 is TGTGCCAGCAGTTACTCGCGCAGGAACAATCAGCCCCAGCATTTT.

The CDR3 DNA follows: TGTGCCAGTACCCGAGGGGGATATAATTCACCCCTCCACTTT. Encoded protein: CASTRGGYNSPLHF. The rearrangement links TRBV19 to TRBJ1-6; D is possibly TRBD1 (6 bases). The CDR3 loop spans 14 amino acids. The V gene's germline CDR1 is LNHDA and CDR2 SQIVND (reference sequence). V dropped 7 bases and J dropped 4 bases, with 11 bases sitting between them.

The rearrangement uses TRBV7-6 and TRBJ2-7; TRBD2 might be the D (6 bases). The CDR3 is 17 amino acids. Germline V lookup: CDR1 SGHVS, CDR2 FNYEAQ. The V gene lost 0 bases and the J gene lost 1 base, with 16 bases spanning the gap. The CDR3 region is CASSLAHGGTVSYEQYF. CDR3 nucleotide sequence: TGTGCCAGCAGCTTAGCGCACGGGGGAACGGTTTCCTACGAGCAGTACTTC.

This rearrangement joins TRBV4-3 to TRBJ1-6; unclear D gene. V dropped 0 bases and J dropped 5 bases, with 11 bases sitting between them. Looked up from germline, CDR1 is LGHNA and CDR2 is YSLEER. There are 16 residues in the CDR3. The CDR3 coding sequence is TGCGCCAGCAGCCAAGATGGCCGAACTAATAATTCACCCCTCCACTTT. As protein: CASSQDGRTNNSPLHF.

V and J are TRBV27 and TRBJ1-1; 11 nucleotides line up with TRBD1. Germline trimming cut 2 bases from V and 3 bases from J; bases unmatched to any gene: 5. Germline V lookup: CDR1 MNHEY, CDR2 SMNVEV (reference sequence). The CDR3 has 16 residues. For the CDR3, the DNA is TGTGCCAGCAGTTTAAAAAGGACAGGGGGCGACACTGAAGCTTTCTTT. Translating gives CASSLKRTGGDTEAFF.

This clone was seen once. This chain joins TRBV5-1 and TRBJ2-1; TRBD2 aligns across 8 bases. V gave up 0 bases and J gave up 8 bases; unmatched junction bases: 10. The CDR3 consists of 16 residues. Germline-derived CDR1 and CDR2 are SGHRS and YFSETQ. This chain's CDR3 is CASSLAGTRGSDEQFF. The CDR3 DNA is TGCGCCAGCAGCTTGGCTGGGACTAGGGGGAGCGATGAGCAGTTCTTC.

The chain uses TRBV7-6 and TRBJ2-3, with a possible D match to TRBD2 (5 bases). CDR1 and CDR2 (germline): SGHVS, FNYEAQ. CDR3 length: 14 residues. Trimming shortened V by 4 bases and J by 2 bases, and 10 bases separated the two germline ends. This CDR3 is CASSSERYTDTQYF. The DNA for the CDR3 is TGTGCCAGCAGCTCGGAGCGGTACACAGATACGCAGTATTTT.

The chain couples TRBV4-1 to TRBJ1-2; 11 bases are shared with TRBD1. The CDR3 runs 16 residues. After removal of 1 base from V and 4 bases from J, the junction contained 5 bases not matched to a gene. The V gene's germline CDR1 is MGHRA and CDR2 YSYEKL. The DNA of the CDR3 is TGCGCCAGCAGCCAAGTACGGACAGGGGGCGGCTATGGCTACACCTTC. It codes for CASSQVRTGGGYGYTF.

The rearrangement uses TRBV5-1 and TRBJ2-7; maybe TRBD1 (6 bases). In germline, CDR1 is SGHRS, CDR2 YFSETQ. The ends were cut back, 2 bases at V and 2 bases at J, with 11 bases in the middle. CDR3 length: 14 amino acids. The chain's CDR3 is CASSFRTEAYEQYF. CDR3 nucleotides: TGCGCCAGCAGCTTCCGGACAGAAGCCTACGAGCAGTACTTC.

Here the CDR3 reads CASSHLDRARGQPQHF. As DNA, the CDR3 is TGTGCCAGTAGTCACCTCGACAGGGCCCGAGGGCAGCCCCAGCATTTT. The chain combines TRBV19 with TRBJ1-5, with TRBD1 matching over 7 bases. Losses at the gene ends were 5 bases for V and 7 bases for J; bases not matched to a gene: 14. CDR3 length equals 16 residues. The germline V gene has CDR1 LNHDA and CDR2 SQIVND (reference sequence). Supplemented by reference TRBV19 and TRBJ1-5, the full variable domain reads DGGITQSPKYLFRKEGQNVTLSCEQNLNHDAMYWYRQDPGQGLRLIYYSQIVNDFQKGDIAEGYSVSREKKESFPLTVTSAQKNPTAFYLCASSHLDRARGQPQHFGDGTRLSIL.

This sequence joins TRBV7-2 and TRBJ2-7, with 9 bases that match TRBD1. The CDR3 has 15 residues. The junction had 7 bases not matched to a gene; V was cut back by 2 bases and J by 5 bases. The germline CDR1 and CDR2 sequences are SGHTA and FQGNSA. CDR3 nucleotide sequence: TGTGCCAGCAGCTTAACAGGGGGCGCTGGAAACGAGCAGTACTTC. Residues: CASSLTGGAGNEQYF.

The V and J genes are TRBV5-1 and TRBJ1-1, with D unclear. Trimming pared 4 bases from V and 6 bases from J, leaving 22 bases between. In germline, CDR1 is SGHRS, CDR2 YFSETQ. The CDR3 is 16 amino acids. The chain's CDR3 is CASSTRDSPGRAEAFF. CDR3 nucleotides: TGCGCCAGCAGCACCCGGGATTCCCCTGGACGCGCTGAAGCTTTCTTT. Drawing the rest from reference TRBV5-1 and TRBJ1-1, the complete variable domain is KAGVTQTPRYLIKTRGQQVTLSCSPISGHRSVSWYQQTPGQGLQFLFEYFSETQRNKGNFPGRFSGRQFSNSRSEMNVSTLELGDSALYLCASSTRDSPGRAEAFFGQGTRLTVV.

J is TRBJ2-3 and V is TRBV9; 9 nucleotides align to TRBD2. The germline gives CDR1 SGDLS, CDR2 YYNGEE. CDR3 length: 15 amino acids. V shed 1 base, J shed 7 bases, and the junction held 7 bases outside the gene matches. The CDR3 spells CASSVSAGGHHTQYF. CDR3 in DNA: TGTGCCAGCAGCGTAAGCGCGGGGGGGCATCATACGCAGTATTTT.

CDR3 residues: CASSRGLPLSYEQYF. The CDR3 DNA follows: TGCGCCAGCAGCAGGGGACTCCCGCTCTCCTACGAGCAGTACTTC. The chain carries TRBV5-1 and TRBJ2-7; perhaps TRBD2 as D (6 bases). Looked up from germline, CDR1 is SGHRS and CDR2 is YFSETQ. This CDR3 contains 15 residues. Trimming shortened V by 4 bases and J by 0 bases, and 14 bases separated the two germline ends.

In nucleotides, the CDR3 is TGCGCCAGCAGGGGAGGGGTGGTGAACACTGAAGCTTTCTTT. Protein: CASRGGVVNTEAFF. The J gene is TRBJ1-1, the V gene TRBV5-1; tentatively, D is TRBD1 (5 bases). CDR3 length equals 14 residues. Trimming shortened V by 5 bases and J by 0 bases, and 11 bases separated the two germline ends. The germline V gene encodes CDR1 SGHRS and CDR2 YFSETQ.

The J gene is TRBJ2-5, the V gene TRBV28; 7 nucleotides match TRBD1. The CDR3 sequence is 13 residues long. The ends lost 1 base at V and 4 bases at J; junction bases unmatched: 0. Per the germline V gene, CDR1 is MDHEN and CDR2 is SYDVKM. This CDR3 is CASSLSGGETQYF. The CDR3 DNA is TGTGCCAGCAGTTTATCAGGGGGAGAGACCCAGTACTTC.